A single T cell receptor (beta chain) is shown here with its context. This clonotype was seen many times. Which antigen it targets is not known. Qualities for individual bases were not recorded, and no much larger clone is one base off. For repertoire sequencing, the TCR beta CDR3 regions were amplified from RNA transcripts. A first-round RT-PCR used HTBI primers with the Qiagen OneStep RT-PCR kit, followed by a second-round multiplex PCR, size selection and purification. Libraries were sequenced on an Illumina HiSeq2000 using paired-end 100 bp reads. The original methods were these. SOAPnuke was used to process the reads, throwing out any read that had adapters, had uncalled bases, had a mean Phred below 15, or lacked an exact constant-primer or identifier match. COPE v1.2.5 was used to merge the high-quality paired reads. Unique nucleotide sequences were defined as clonotypes and aligned to IMGT TRB V, D and J references using MiTCR v1.1. Analysis was restricted to V-J combinations with a frequency above 0.0001, which covered roughly 99% of repertoires. A TCR clonal expansion and chaos score per V-J combination was defined as the ratio of F50 clonal expansion to chaos observed in the TCRdist matrix. Features were reduced by Welch's t-statistics and random forest to around 13 V-J combinations, which fed a naive Bayes classifier. Thyroid-blood repertoire similarity was quantified with the Morisita-Horn index. TCRdb trimmed the raw reads at Q25, called clones with MiXCR and kept productive beta chains. When rows share a CDR3 protein, they turn into one entry using the most common DNA and genes. None of the V and J calls come from the authors' own analysis; TCRdb made them. Across this sample there are almost 750,000 distinct CDR3 sequences, with around 40% seen only once. About 40% of the sample comes from the top ten.

This entry is derived from a study of Graves' ophthalmopathy and Graves' hyperthyroidism (dated by TCRdb to between 2017 and 2018). Context from the whole study: Peripheral blood was collected at initial diagnosis, before any treatment. In more than five hyperthyroidism patients, T-cell repertoires of thyroid tissue and blood were compared. For independent validation, a separate cohort was made up of 18 hyperthyroidism patients plus 17 patients who later progressed from hyperthyroidism to ophthalmopathy. TCR beta repertoire signatures were used to distinguish Graves' ophthalmopathy from Graves' hyperthyroidism and to predict progression to ophthalmopathy. Following sampling, methimazole starting at 30 mg daily was administered to hyperthyroidism patients, and high-dose intravenous methylprednisolone was administered to ophthalmopathy patients. In total, approximately 130 blood samples were TCR-sequenced: roughly 45 ophthalmopathy, roughly 80 hyperthyroidism and some 17 hyperthyroidism-to-ophthalmopathy patients. A discovery set of 100 or so patients (under 45 ophthalmopathy, under 65 stable hyperthyroidism) was enrolled to explore V-J signatures distinguishing ophthalmopathy from hyperthyroidism.

CDR1 and CDR2 are drawn from the germline V gene: SGHVS, FQNEAQ. The CDR3 sequence holds 14 residues, the cysteine and phenylalanine included. This entry keeps only the CDR3 DNA: 42 bases, framed from base 1. V lost 2 bases and J lost 7 bases; the stretch between them is 12 bases long. Patients with ophthalmopathy had moderately to severely active disease, with a Clinical Activity Score of 3 or more, a NOSPECS grade of 4 or more, and a disease duration of less than 3 months. Patients with other autoimmune diseases, uncontrolled infections, pregnancy or lactation were excluded. Diagnosis was based on clinical symptoms, serum thyroxine, TRAb, thyroid ultrasound and orbital computed tomography. Ficoll-Paque density gradient centrifugation was used to isolate PBMCs from about 10 ml of fresh peripheral blood. Trizol reagent was used to extract the total RNA, and its quality was then checked on an Agilent 2100 Bioanalyzer.

Beyond this particular receptor, the publication reports: In validation, the model predicted ophthalmopathy progression with roughly 68% sensitivity and around 72% specificity; roughly 11 predicted patients were CT-confirmed with GO in a median of approximately six months. In cross-validation, the 13-signature model distinguished ophthalmopathy from stable hyperthyroidism with around 86% sensitivity and about 81% specificity, while in the test set the corresponding values were around 79% and 71%. Sample size was not predetermined statistically, and investigators were not blinded to group allocation. Most expanded thyroid clonotypes with a frequency above 0.001 also appeared in blood, which suggests that blood repertoires may reflect the immune response in the thyroid.

The clonotype comes from an adult man with Graves' ophthalmopathy. The chain is encoded by TRBV7-8 joined to TRBJ1-5, with no confident D gene call. The sequenced material came from peripheral blood. This receptor has the CDR3 CASSLWRGEQPQHF. The nucleotides read TGTGCCAGCAGCTTATGGCGGGGTGAACAGCCCCAGCATTTT.